These 3 T cell receptor beta chains were sequenced from one sample in a study of T cells in Graves' hyperthyroidism and ophthalmopathy. Template material for amplifying TCR beta CDR3 regions consisted of RNA transcripts. The HTBI primer set drove a first-round RT-PCR of the TCR CDR3. TCRdb itself ran the multiplex PCR reads through MiXCR, one entry per CDR3 protein. The repertoire holds 500,000 to 650,000 distinct CDR3 sequences, with 14% as singletons. The sequenced material came from blood. Every receptor here comes from a woman in her 50s with Graves' ophthalmopathy.

This clonotype was recorded many times. The CDR3 protein is CASSIGTGGAYGYTF. CDR3 nucleotide sequence: TGTGCCAGCAGCATCGGGACAGGGGGAGCCTATGGCTACACCTTC. The chain couples TRBV7-9 to TRBJ1-2; 11 positions agree with TRBD1. This CDR3 is built from 15 residues. J lost 4 bases, V lost 5 bases, and 6 bases had no gene match. The germline V gene encodes CDR1 SEHNR and CDR2 FQNEAQ (reference sequence). Full variable domain (outside the CDR3, taken from reference TRBV7-9 and TRBJ1-2): DTGVSQNPRHKITKRGQNVTFRCDPISEHNRLYWYRQTLGQGPEFLTYFQNEAQLEKSRLLSDRFSAERPKGSFSTLEIQRTEQGDSAMYLCASSIGTGGAYGYTFGSGTRLTVV.

V usage is TRBV4-2 and J usage is TRBJ1-2; TRBD1 agrees at 7 bases. The germline CDR1 and CDR2 sequences are LGHNA and YNFKEQ. J gave up 6 bases and V 0 bases, and 10 bases lay outside the gene matches. This CDR3 comprises 16 residues. The CDR3 DNA sequence: TGTGCCAGCAGCCAAGATTTGTCAGGGGGTGATGATGGCTACACCTTC. Its protein is CASSQDLSGGDDGYTF.

This clonotype was picked up many times. The chain employs TRBV12-3 or TRBV12-4 and TRBJ2-1, with 7 bases aligning to TRBD1. The V gene end was trimmed by 5 bases and the J gene end by 6 bases; junction bases not matched to a gene: 4. The length of the CDR3 is 13 residues. As DNA, the CDR3 is TGTGCCAGCAGTAACAGGGGCGGCAATGAGCAGTTCTTC. Translation: CASSNRGGNEQFF.